This T cell receptor (beta chain) was captured in a study of T cells in Graves' hyperthyroidism and ophthalmopathy. This clonotype has more than one count but fewer than ten. Its antigen is not identified. Exclusion of a patient resulted from uncontrolled infection, other autoimmune disease, pregnancy or lactation. RNA transcripts served as the template for amplifying TCR beta CDR3 regions. A set of HTBI primers served as the primers for a first-round RT-PCR of the TCR CDR3. In TCRdb, the multiplex PCR reads were re-called with MiXCR into one record per CDR3 protein. Here the sample spans about 700,000 distinct CDR3 sequences, approximately 42% being singletons. Study-wide results and limits: Researchers found most expanded thyroid clonotypes above 0.001 in blood as well.

The source is an adult man with Graves' disease, either hyperthyroidism or ophthalmopathy (not recorded which). Sequencing used peripheral blood or thyroid tissue (not recorded which).

The CDR3 region has the DNA TGTGCCAGCAGCTTAGACAACAGAACCAACACTGAAGCTTTCTTT. Amino acid sequence: CASSLDNRTNTEAFF. The chain links TRBV11-2 to TRBJ1-1; no clear D. The germline gives CDR1 SGHAT, CDR2 FQNNGV. CDR3 length: 15 amino acids. V gave up 0 bases and J gave up 2 bases, with 10 bases separating them.